This T cell receptor beta chain was retrieved from a study of beta chain features in type 1 diabetes listed by TCRdb under 2018. With regard to the full study: No differences in mean age, gender distribution, total cell number or subset yield were found between patients and healthy donors. A total of over 95,000,000 sorted cells were examined across all samples, and RNA yield correlated strongly with the number of cells per subset. The study compared the TCRB repertoires of sorted circulating CD4+ T cell subsets in recently diagnosed type 1 diabetes patients with those in matched healthy donors. Naive and central memory subsets were obtained from all 30 or so donors, but regulatory and stem cell-like memory subsets were isolated from only 8 patients and about 8 healthy donors. Findings and caveats that apply to the study as a whole: Shorter templates might be favored by PCR, yet because patient and control samples were amplified and corrected together, any such skew would affect both groups equally. At VDJ recombination sites, patients with type 1 diabetes made fewer insertions and deleted more nucleotides, a pattern implying thymic rearrangement abnormalities. Because cDNA was sequenced instead of genomic DNA, activated cells with high expression could be over-represented, although the groups did not differ in activation or CD3 levels. Because small numbers of individuals were included in the HLA sub-analyses, any influence of HLA type on TCRB rearrangement was left unresolved. A moderate but significant shortening of TCRB CDR3 length was observed in type 1 diabetes patients in all four CD4+ subsets. Naive, central memory and regulatory TCRB repertoires appeared to be more alike among patients than among healthy donors.

Each donor gave one peripheral blood draw, about 100 mL on average, collected into heparinised tubes. A BD FACSAria II and a panel including CD45RO, CCR7, CD25, CD127, CD95 and CD27 were used to sort naive, central memory, regulatory and stem cell-like memory CD4+ T cells. Every sorted population had a purity above 95%. PBMCs were separated immediately by Lymphoprep density gradient centrifugation and were stained directly, without being cultured. Samples were stained and sorted in pairs, with one healthy donor and one patient per experiment, so that batch effects were minimized. In regard to this clone: The antigen it binds to is not known. There are no base qualities to consult, and no much larger clone falls within one base.

All of the isolated RNA was reverse transcribed with the High Capacity cDNA Reverse Transcription Kit, so expressed TCRB transcripts were sequenced. Deep immunoSEQ sequencing was applied to naive, central memory and regulatory T cell samples, giving an average of roughly 3.3 million total reads per sample. Sorted cells were lysed in RLT buffer and RNA was extracted with DNase-treated RNeasy Micro or Mini kits, depending on cell number. Each cell subset was processed on its own to prevent cross-contamination, while patient and healthy donor samples were processed together. Using the immunoSEQ multiplex PCR, TCRB sequences were amplified from cDNA into 87-bp fragments spanning the CDR3 region. Sequencing of the amplicons was done on the Illumina HiSeq platform. The study's processing was this. Synthetic template baselines were used to correct PCR bias computationally, reads within Hamming distance 2 were collapsed together, and singletons that could not be merged were discarded. By aligning reads against IMGT, V, D and J genes, CDR3 length, and insertions or deletions at six rearrangement sites were assigned. Within each subset, clonotype counts were normalized to sorted cell number, after which true diversity and Gini coefficients were computed with the tcR R package. The overlap coefficient, calculated on TCRB nucleotide sequences, was used to measure repertoire sharing. Out-of-frame TCRB sequences from naive cells were analyzed as a proxy for the pre-selection repertoire. Sourced from immuneACCESS, this table was stored by TCRdb with only in-frame sequences that have V and J called. A share of the clones is absent; for the studies checked, an unresolved V gene accounts for under half, and the remainder has no known explanation. That table gives V, J and clone size, and the DNA gave D and trimming. The sample table holds 640,000 or so clones, of which under 15% were seen once. Approximately 0.022% of the sample belongs to the ten largest clones.

V loses 0 bases, J loses 5 bases, and the germline ends lie 16 bases apart. The CDR3 holds 16 amino acids from the cysteine to the phenylalanine. Only the CDR3 region is kept as DNA, spanning 48 bases read in frame from base 1. Via the germline V gene, CDR1 is MRHNA and CDR2 SNTAGT. The clonotype was recovered from a man aged 18 to 35 with type 1 diabetes. The sample was naive CD4+ T cells from blood. Sample cell subset or site, as interpreted from the label and publication: true naive CD4+ T cells. Rearrangement joined TRBV6-4 to TRBJ1-2; possibly the D gene is TRBD1, per 6 matching bases. The CDR3 here reads CASSDSRGQTYYGYTF. The nucleotide sequence reads TGTGCCAGCAGTGACTCGAGAGGACAGACCTATTATGGCTACACCTTC.